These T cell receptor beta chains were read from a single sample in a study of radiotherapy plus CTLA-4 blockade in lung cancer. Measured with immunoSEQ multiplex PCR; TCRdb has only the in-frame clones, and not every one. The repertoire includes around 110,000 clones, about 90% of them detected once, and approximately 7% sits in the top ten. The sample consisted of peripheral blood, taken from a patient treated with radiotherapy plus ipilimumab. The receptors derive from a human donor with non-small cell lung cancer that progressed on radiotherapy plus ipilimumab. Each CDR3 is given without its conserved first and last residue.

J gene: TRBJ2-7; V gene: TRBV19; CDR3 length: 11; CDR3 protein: ATRVEGSYEQY
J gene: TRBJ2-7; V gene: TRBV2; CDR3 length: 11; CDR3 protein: ASSEETLGEQY
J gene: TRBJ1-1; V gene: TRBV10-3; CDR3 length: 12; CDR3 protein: AMRASPKGTEAF
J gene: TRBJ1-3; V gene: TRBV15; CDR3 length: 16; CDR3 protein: ATSRPPGTGWGGNTIY
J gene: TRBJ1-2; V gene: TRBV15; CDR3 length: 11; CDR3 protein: ATSLTGVYGYT
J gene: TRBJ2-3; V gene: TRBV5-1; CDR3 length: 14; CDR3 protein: ASSSRQPMGTDTQY
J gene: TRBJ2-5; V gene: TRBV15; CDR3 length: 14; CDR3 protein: ATRGGRGGVQETQY
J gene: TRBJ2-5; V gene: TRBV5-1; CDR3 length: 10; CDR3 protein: ASSSETETQY
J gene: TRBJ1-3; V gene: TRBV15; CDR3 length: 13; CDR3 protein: ATSRGPVHGNTIY
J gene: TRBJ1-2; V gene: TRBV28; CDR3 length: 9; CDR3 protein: ATGSPYGYT
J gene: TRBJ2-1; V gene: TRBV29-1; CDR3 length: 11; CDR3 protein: SVAGTTYNEQF
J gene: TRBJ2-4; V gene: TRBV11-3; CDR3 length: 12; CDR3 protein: ASSSGQGSYIQY
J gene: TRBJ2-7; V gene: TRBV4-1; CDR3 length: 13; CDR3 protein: ASSRQGRDSYEQY
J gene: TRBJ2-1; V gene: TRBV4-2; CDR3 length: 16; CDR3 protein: ASSQAPGLAGSYNEQF
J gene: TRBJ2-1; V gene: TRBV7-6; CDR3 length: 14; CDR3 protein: ASSPSVAGVGNEQF
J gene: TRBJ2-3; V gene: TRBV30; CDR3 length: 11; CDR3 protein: AWSERVTDTQY
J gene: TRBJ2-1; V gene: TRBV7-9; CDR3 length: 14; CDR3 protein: ASSLVGGRVHNEQF
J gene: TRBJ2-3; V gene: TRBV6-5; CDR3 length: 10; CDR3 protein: ASRALGDTQY
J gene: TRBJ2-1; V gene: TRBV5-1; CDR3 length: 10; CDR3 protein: ASSLGGDEQF
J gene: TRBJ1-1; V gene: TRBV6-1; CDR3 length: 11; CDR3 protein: ASSGDLGTEAF
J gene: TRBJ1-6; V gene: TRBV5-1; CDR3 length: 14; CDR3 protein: ASSPTGTGGNSPLH
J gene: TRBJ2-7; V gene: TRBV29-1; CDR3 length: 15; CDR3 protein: SVAQGGLRSSSYEQY
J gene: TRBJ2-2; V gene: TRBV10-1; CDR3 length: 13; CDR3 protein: ASGHGGSGAGELF
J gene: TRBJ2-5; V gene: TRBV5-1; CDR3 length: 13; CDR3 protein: ASSFEQGGQETQY
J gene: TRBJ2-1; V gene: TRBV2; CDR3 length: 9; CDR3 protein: ASRQYNEQF
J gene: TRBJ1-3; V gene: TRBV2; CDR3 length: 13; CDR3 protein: ASLPLGMAGNTIY
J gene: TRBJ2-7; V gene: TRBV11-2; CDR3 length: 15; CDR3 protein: ASSNPPLAGGRYEQY
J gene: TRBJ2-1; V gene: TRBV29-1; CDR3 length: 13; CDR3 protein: SASVSLSANGEQF